This TCR beta chain was sequenced in a study of T cell changes during pregnancy in multiple sclerosis. Clones were read by immunoSEQ multiplex PCR, and TCRdb kept only the in-frame ones, dropping some. The repertoire has 90,000 to 130,000 clones, 92% of them found once; the top ten carry 1.5%. The germline V gene has CDR1 ENHRY and CDR2 SYGVKD. This CDR3 has 16 residues. V lost 4 bases and J 2 bases, leaving 14 bases between the germline ends. The sequence came from a female donor with multiple sclerosis, enrolled in a pregnancy study. The chain recombines TRBV10-3 with TRBJ2-2; D possibly corresponds to TRBD2 (7 bases). The material was peripheral blood, obtained in the third trimester of pregnancy. This chain's CDR3 is CAISGAAGANTGELFF. The CDR3, as DNA: TGTGCCATCAGTGGGGCTGCGGGGGCCAACACCGGGGAGCTGTTTTTT.